This T cell receptor beta chain was recorded in a study of identical twins (TCRdb year 2016). In the study overall: To test whether fetal clonotypes persist, this study deep-sequenced TCR alpha and beta repertoires from monozygotic twins, from unrelated adults of various ages, and from cord blood. Replicate twin experiments were performed at different times using different library preparation protocols to rule out contamination.

The library was prepared using 5' RACE. The instrument given in TCRdb is Illumina HiSeq 2000. A universal primer binding site was added through template switching, and the final cDNA carried a unique molecular identifier so that TCR cDNA molecules could be counted accurately. First-strand cDNA for TCR alpha and beta chains was synthesized from specific primers in the conserved constant-segment region. To control for contamination, each cDNA library was double barcoded with a SMART-Mk sample barcode plus Illumina barcodes. TruSeq adapter sequences and Illumina sample barcodes were added in two successive PCR steps. Sequencing of the TCR alpha and beta cDNA libraries was done on the Illumina HiSeq platform using custom primers. As for how the authors treated the data: Raw reads were processed with MiGEC to extract unique molecular identifiers, and MiXCR was used to determine CDR3 positions. Recombination models were inferred per individual with the repgenHMM and IGoR tools using an EM algorithm. Shared clonotype analysis was performed with the tcR package in R, normalizing sharing by the product of cloneset sizes. Out-of-frame nonproductive sequences were analyzed to study raw recombination free of thymic and clonal selection effects. Using fastp at Q25 and MiXCR, TCRdb reprocessed the public reads and kept productive beta chains. Entries are consolidated by CDR3 protein sequence, retaining the most common genes and DNA. It is TCRdb's table, rather than the study itself, that gives the V and J calls and clone size. For this sample the table gives some 900,000 distinct CDR3 sequences, of which roughly an eighth were detected only once. Around 1.5% of the sample lies in the top ten.

Every donor in the study was a healthy Caucasian. The twin cohort consisted of three pairs of female monozygotic twins, all aged 18 to 29 years. The RNA used for TCR libraries was isolated from peripheral blood mononuclear cells. Remarks on this clonotype: Its antigen remains undetermined. Base qualities are not provided; no much larger clone lies one nucleotide away.

General findings and caveats noted by the study authors: Abundant cord blood beta clonotypes carried fewer insertions; young adult naive repertoires showed a weaker similar trend, while memory repertoires showed none. Out-of-frame TCR alpha sequences shared between twins showed an excess of low generation-probability sequences compared with coincidental sharing between unrelated individuals. Out-of-frame TCR alpha sharing in monozygotic twins was systematically underestimated by recombination models, whereas sharing between unrelated individuals was in agreement with the recombination models. Because the same donors could not be followed over many years, the conclusions relied on cross-sectional statistical analysis. Invariant T cells such as MAIT and iNKT could partly confound zero-insertion analyses, although diverse VJ usage argued against such confounding for most clonotypes. A weaker excess of twin sharing was found in beta out-of-frame sequences because the signal-to-noise ratio was lowered by fewer shared sequences.

The CDR3 goes from the cysteine to the phenylalanine over 15 residues. Just the 45-base CDR3 DNA is kept, in frame starting at base 1. From the germline V gene, CDR1 is MNHNS and CDR2 is SASEGT. V is trimmed back by 6 bases and J by 0 bases, and the junction contains 6 bases that no gene match accounts for. This same sample was also part of a study on yellow fever vaccine responses in identical twins. As the second study states: According to the authors, in identical twins the way T cells responded to vaccination appeared partly convergent and partly personalized. In identical twins, the study followed T cell clones that responded to the vaccine with precision.

The TCR was taken from a woman aged 18-35 years in good health. The chain links TRBV6-1 with TRBJ2-5, with 8 middle bases fitting TRBD2. Source material: PBMCs. The bases read TGTGCCAGCAGCCCAACTAGCGGCTACCAAGAGACCCAGTACTTC. Protein translation: CASSPTSGYQETQYF.